Following are 26 T cell receptor beta chains from one sample sequenced in a study of shared clonotypes between healthy human individuals. Sequencing was performed with immunoSEQ multiplex PCR; in TCRdb, only in-frame clones are kept and a portion is missing. The sample carries fewer than 1.6 million clones, less than 99% recorded once. Sequenced material: naive CD4+ T cells sorted from blood. Subset meaning: CD45RA+ positively selected. These receptors were collected from a man aged 30 to 45 in good health.

The chain couples TRBV5-4 to TRBJ2-7; unclear D gene. The CDR3 has 13 amino acids. Germline CDR1 is SGHNT and CDR2 is YYREEE (reference sequence). Trimming left V 0 bases short and J 3 bases short, with 7 bases between. This CDR3 reads CASSLGYDYEQYF. CDR3 coding DNA: TGTGCCAGCAGCTTGGGCTACGACTACGAGCAGTACTTC.

The chain joins TRBV5-1 to TRBJ1-2, with D tentatively TRBD1 (5 bases). The germline V gene has CDR1 SGHRS and CDR2 YFSETQ. This CDR3 is built from 14 residues. The V end was cut by 4 bases, the J end by 3 bases, with 13 bases between. The CDR3: CASSMTATDYGYTF. CDR3 sequence (DNA): TGCGCCAGCAGCATGACAGCTACCGACTATGGCTACACCTTC.

The CDR3 region is CASSVESGANVLTF. CDR3 bases: TGTGCCAGCAGTGTGGAGTCTGGGGCCAACGTCCTGACTTTC. J is TRBJ2-6 and V is TRBV2; no reliable D call. The germline V gene encodes CDR1 SNHLY and CDR2 FYNNEI. Trimming pared 4 bases from V and 1 base from J, leaving 5 bases between. CDR3 length: 14 amino acids.

The CDR3 loop is CASSAASRQGTGNTIYF. CDR3 nucleotide sequence: TGTGCCAGCAGCGCCGCATCCCGACAGGGAACTGGAAACACCATATATTTT. The chain carries TRBV9 and TRBJ1-3; 7 positions agree with TRBD1. Unmatched junction bases numbered 11, after V lost 3 bases and J lost 2 bases. Germline lookup yields CDR1 SGDLS and CDR2 YYNGEE. This CDR3 is 17 amino acids long.

The CDR3 DNA reads as TGTGCCAGCAGCGGCGGGACTAGCGGCTACGAGCAGTACTTC. It encodes CASSGGTSGYEQYF. The chain uses TRBV5-4 and TRBJ2-7; 11 bases agree with TRBD2. Per germline, CDR1 SGHNT and CDR2 YYREEE (reference sequence). J lost 3 bases, V lost 4 bases, and 3 bases had no gene match. The CDR3 totals 14 residues.

In the case of this clone: Within the sample, other DNA sequences also encode this same CDR3. This chain links TRBV9 with TRBJ2-2; D is possibly TRBD2 (5 bases). V was trimmed by 2 bases and J by 1 base, leaving 9 bases between them. Germline V lookup: CDR1 SGDLS, CDR2 YYNGEE. The CDR3 spans 15 residues. The CDR3 loop reads CASSVEGVNTGELFF. The CDR3 DNA reads TGTGCCAGCAGCGTCGAGGGAGTGAACACCGGGGAGCTGTTTTTT.

The V gene is TRBV25-1, the J gene TRBJ2-2; 8 nucleotides match TRBD2. CDR1 MGHDK and CDR2 SYGVNS come from the germline V gene. CDR3 length: 15 residues. V trimming: 5 bases; J trimming: 6 bases; junction bases outside the gene matches: 8. CDR3 nucleotides: TGTGCCAGCAGTCAGACCGGGACTAGATCCGGGGAGCTGTTTTTT. This gives the protein CASSQTGTRSGELFF.

The V gene is TRBV27, the J gene TRBJ2-7; possibly TRBD1 for D (5 bases). The germline gives CDR1 MNHEY, CDR2 SMNVEV (reference sequence). CDR3 length equals 14 residues. V was shortened by 5 bases and J by 0 bases, with 11 bases between the two germline ends. Here the CDR3 DNA reads TGTGCCAGCAGTCCTAACAGGCTCTCCTACGAGCAGTACTTC. This encodes CASSPNRLSYEQYF.

The chain carries TRBV5-1 and TRBJ1-4, with D uncertain. The CDR3 is 18 residues long. Germline V gives CDR1 SGHRS, CDR2 YFSETQ. Between the trimmed V and J ends, which lost 0 bases and 3 bases, there was a span of 18 bases. In DNA form, the CDR3 reads TGCGCCAGCAGCTTGGGGACTGGTACTCTCTCGCCTAATGAAAAACTGTTTTTT. Translation gives CASSLGTGTLSPNEKLFF. Full variable domain (remainder filled in from reference TRBV5-1 and TRBJ1-4): KAGVTQTPRYLIKTRGQQVTLSCSPISGHRSVSWYQQTPGQGLQFLFEYFSETQRNKGNFPGRFSGRQFSNSRSEMNVSTLELGDSALYLCASSLGTGTLSPNEKLFFGSGTQLSVL.

The J gene is TRBJ2-6, the V gene TRBV6-1, with D possibly being TRBD1 (6 bases). There are 18 residues in the CDR3. Germline CDR1 reads MNHNS; CDR2 reads SASEGT. V was trimmed by 4 bases and J by 0 bases, leaving 16 bases between them. CDR3 loop: CASSGNRALSSGANVLTF. The CDR3 nucleotides read TGTGCCAGCAGTGGCAACAGGGCCCTAAGCTCTGGGGCCAACGTCCTGACTTTC.

This chain joins TRBV25-1 and TRBJ2-1; possibly TRBD2 for D (6 bases). CDR3 length equals 16 residues. V lost 6 bases to trimming and J lost 2 bases, with 17 bases between them. The germline V gene encodes CDR1 MGHDK and CDR2 SYGVNS. The CDR3 protein is CASSLITGSPYNEQFF. CDR3 in DNA: TGTGCCAGCAGCCTGATCACCGGGAGCCCCTACAATGAGCAGTTCTTC.

The chain links TRBV6-5 to TRBJ2-7; D may correspond to TRBD1 or TRBD2 (6 bases each). This CDR3 contains 14 residues. Germline V gene data show CDR1 as MNHEY and CDR2 as SVGAGI. Trimming took 7 bases from V and 5 from J, leaving 18 bases between them. CDR3: CASKRGVGVNEQYF. In DNA form, the CDR3 reads TGTGCCAGCAAGAGGGGGGTCGGCGTGAACGAGCAGTACTTC.

A note on this clone: Additional DNA sequences in this sample encode the identical CDR3. This chain uses TRBV15 with TRBJ1-2; D perhaps matches TRBD1 (6 bases). The CDR3 consists of 13 residues. The germline V gene has CDR1 LNHNV and CDR2 YYDKDF (reference sequence). V was cut by 2 bases and J by 2 bases, with 6 bases left in between. The CDR3 sequence is CATSRQGNYGYTF. As DNA, the CDR3 is TGTGCCACCAGCAGACAGGGGAACTATGGCTACACCTTC.

The chain links TRBV11-2 to TRBJ2-1; D not resolved. The CDR3 consists of 14 residues. Germline V CDR1 and CDR2: SGHAT, FQNNGV. V gave up 0 bases and J gave up 4 bases, with 7 bases separating them. CDR3 coding DNA: TGTGCCAGCAGCTTAGAACAGTTTTACAATGAGCAGTTCTTC. Translated: CASSLEQFYNEQFF.

This clone was seen only once. The V call is TRBV6-1, the J call TRBJ2-3; D tentatively reads TRBD1 or TRBD2 (5 bases each). This CDR3 comprises 14 residues. Trimming pared 4 bases from V and 4 bases from J, leaving 12 bases between. The germline gives CDR1 MNHNS, CDR2 SASEGT. The CDR3: CASSAGTLADTQYF. The CDR3 nucleotides read TGTGCCAGCAGTGCCGGGACCTTAGCAGATACGCAGTATTTT.

The rearrangement uses TRBV28 and TRBJ2-7; possible D gene TRBD2, 5 bases. Germline V CDR1 and CDR2: MDHEN, SYDVKM. The CDR3 runs 14 residues. V lost 2 bases and J 4 bases, leaving 12 bases between the germline ends. The CDR3 spells CASSLASRTYEQYF. The DNA for the CDR3 is TGTGCCAGCAGTTTAGCCTCTAGGACTTACGAGCAGTACTTC.

In this sample, this clone turned up once. The chain is built from TRBV7-6 and TRBJ2-5; D ambiguous. The CDR3 loop spans 14 amino acids. Germline lookup yields CDR1 SGHVS and CDR2 FNYEAQ. V lost 5 bases and J 1 base, leaving 11 bases between the germline ends. CDR3 region: CASSLRTPQETQYF. In DNA form, the CDR3 reads TGTGCCAGCAGCCTACGGACCCCCCAAGAGACCCAGTACTTC.

The V call is TRBV11-2, the J call TRBJ2-3; possibly TRBD2 for D (7 bases). CDR3 length equals 15 residues. Germline CDR1 and CDR2: SGHAT and FQNNGV. Deletions cut 5 bases from V and 4 bases from J, with 16 bases between. For the CDR3, the DNA is TGTGCCAGCAGCCCCGTACGGGGGGCGGCAGATACGCAGTATTTT. Translating gives CASSPVRGAADTQYF.

The J gene is TRBJ2-1, the V gene TRBV5-1, with D unresolved. CDR1 and CDR2 from the germline V gene are SGHRS and YFSETQ. V was trimmed by 5 bases and J by 5 bases, leaving 17 bases between them. CDR3 length: 15 amino acids. CDR3 nucleotide sequence: TGCGCCAGCAGTCGGTTTGGTAGGGCTAACAATGAGCAGTTCTTC. Residues: CASSRFGRANNEQFF.

V gene TRBV19 combines with J gene TRBJ2-7; D assignment may be TRBD1 or TRBD2 (5 bases each). Trimming cost V 5 bases and J 6 bases, with 17 bases left between them. Germline CDR1 is LNHDA and CDR2 is SQIVND (reference sequence). The CDR3 is 14 residues long. The CDR3 DNA reads as TGTGCCAGTAGTCCTGGGACCGGAGAGGGCGAGCAGTACTTC. Its translation: CASSPGTGEGEQYF.

The chain joins TRBV19 to TRBJ1-3; D is perhaps TRBD1 (6 bases). Germline lookup yields CDR1 LNHDA and CDR2 SQIVND (reference sequence). There are 16 residues in the CDR3. Deletions cut 7 bases from V and 0 bases from J, with 16 bases between. CDR3 DNA: TGTGCCAGTATTGATAAGGGGGTTGACTCTGGAAACACCATATATTTT. This codes for CASIDKGVDSGNTIYF.

The V gene is TRBV12-5, the J gene TRBJ2-7; 7 nucleotides line up with TRBD2. Germline V gene data show CDR1 as LGHNT and CDR2 as FRNRAP. V gave up 4 bases and J gave up 7 bases; unmatched junction bases: 16. CDR3 length: 16 residues. CDR3 protein: CASGSVGRELNGEQYF. CDR3 sequence (DNA): TGTGCTAGTGGTTCCGTGGGGCGGGAGTTAAATGGGGAGCAGTACTTC.

The rearrangement links TRBV9 to TRBJ2-7; D assignment may be TRBD1 or TRBD2 (5 bases each). This CDR3 is built from 14 residues. Deletions cut 0 bases from V and 3 bases from J, with 10 bases between. CDR1 SGDLS and CDR2 YYNGEE come from the germline V gene. The chain's CDR3 is CASSVGDPFYEQYF. In DNA form, the CDR3 reads TGTGCCAGCAGCGTAGGGGACCCCTTCTACGAGCAGTACTTC.

The V call is TRBV4-1, the J call TRBJ1-4, with a tentative D call TRBD1 (6 bases). Germline V gene sequence: CDR1 MGHRA, CDR2 YSYEKL. Trimming removed 1 base at V and 12 bases at J, with 12 bases between. The CDR3 contains 13 residues. DNA for the CDR3: TGCGCCAGCAGCCAAGGTATTAACAGGGAACTGTTTTTT. It specifies CASSQGINRELFF.

The chain employs TRBV18 and TRBJ2-7; 9 nucleotides line up with TRBD1. The CDR3 sequence is 16 residues long. In germline, CDR1 is KGHSH, CDR2 LQKENI. With V trimmed by 3 bases and J by 5 bases, 11 bases remained unmatched. The CDR3 bases are TGTGCCAGCTCACCCCTGAGGGACAGGGCTTTAAACGAGCAGTACTTC. Translation: CASSPLRDRALNEQYF. The variable domain in full, completed from reference TRBV18 and TRBJ2-7, reads NAGVMQNPRHLVRRRGQEARLRCSPMKGHSHVYWYRQLPEEGLKFMVYLQKENIIDESGMPKERFSAEFPKEGPSILRIQQVVRGDSAAYFCASSPLRDRALNEQYFGPGTRLTVT.

The rearrangement uses TRBV27 and TRBJ2-1; TRBD1 aligns across 8 bases. Per germline, CDR1 MNHEY and CDR2 SMNVEV (reference sequence). CDR3 size: 17 residues. Trimming removed 5 bases from V and 2 bases from J; junction bases left unmatched: 11. CDR3 residues: CASSTGTGIFAYNEQFF. Written as DNA, the CDR3 is TGTGCCAGCAGTACCGGGACAGGTATATTCGCCTACAATGAGCAGTTCTTC.